One and the same sample provided the 32 T cell receptor beta chains below, sequenced in a study of regulatory T cells in long-lasting Graves disease. Time point indicated: persistent/refractory GD, antithyroid drugs over 5 years with positive TRAb. The TCR library was made from RNA that had been extracted from PBMCs in TRIzol. CDR3-region Arm-PCR and iRepertoire HTBI primers produced the TCR beta libraries. TCRdb analysed the multiplex PCR reads with MiXCR anew, one entry per CDR3 protein. Counted here are roughly 400,000 distinct CDR3 sequences, over 20% occurring once; the ten biggest clones make up roughly an eighth. This sample comprised peripheral blood mononuclear cells (PBMCs), obtained when the disease was refractory, from a patient treated with antithyroid drugs. The receptors come from a female donor with Graves disease.

This clonotype was seen repeatedly, ten times or more. This chain joins TRBV2 and TRBJ2-7; TRBD2 matches 11 bases. V lost 3 bases to trimming and J lost 3 bases; unmatched junction nucleotides: 10. This CDR3 comprises 17 residues. CDR1 and CDR2 (germline): SNHLY, FYNNEI. In DNA, the CDR3 is TGTGCCAGCAGTGACGACGCCGGGACTAGCGGCTTCTACGAGCAGTACTTC. Protein sequence: CASSDDAGTSGFYEQYF.

The chain is built from TRBV29-1 and TRBJ2-7; TRBD2 matches at 8 bases. Trimming took 7 bases from V and 0 from J; bases not matched to a gene: 5. This CDR3 has 13 amino acids. Germline loops: CDR1 SQVTM, CDR2 ANQGSEA. CDR3 in DNA: TGCAGCGCGAATAGCGGGACCTCCTACGAGCAGTACTTC. Translated, it gives CSANSGTSYEQYF.

This clonotype was seen a handful of times. The V and J genes are TRBV27 and TRBJ2-2; TRBD2 aligns across 14 bases. The germline V gene encodes CDR1 MNHEY and CDR2 SMNVEV (reference sequence). The CDR3 is made up of 18 amino acids. With V trimmed by 2 bases and J by 4 bases, 6 bases remained unmatched. CDR3 DNA sequence: TGTGCCAGCAGTTTACTTGAGGGACTAGCGGGAGTCACCGGGGAGCTGTTTTTT. It translates to CASSLLEGLAGVTGELFF.

A remark on this clonotype: A clone one base away is much larger, so this may be a read error. The chain is built from TRBV7-2 and TRBJ2-7; D is perhaps TRBD2 (5 bases). The V end lost 2 bases, the J end lost 4 bases, and 15 bases lay between the germline ends. CDR1 and CDR2 (germline): SGHTA, FQGNSA. This CDR3 has 15 residues. DNA for the CDR3: TGTGCCAGCAGCTTACGGGGATTTGATTCTTACGAGCAGTACTTC. Residues: CASSLRGFDSYEQYF.

This clonotype was observed at least ten times. J is TRBJ2-7 and V is TRBV6-1, with 7 bases aligning to TRBD2. Looked up from germline, CDR1 is MNHNS and CDR2 is SASEGT. V shed 5 bases, J shed 3 bases, and the junction held 10 bases outside the gene matches. The length of the CDR3 is 15 residues. The CDR3 sequence is CASSLRGTGGYEQYF. The CDR3 coding sequence is TGTGCCAGCAGTCTTCGGGGGACGGGGGGCTACGAGCAGTACTTC.

In its sample, this clonotype was seen a few times. This chain connects TRBV5-4 to TRBJ1-2; D possibly corresponds to TRBD1 (6 bases). Trimming shortened V by 9 bases and J by 1 base, and 16 bases separated the two germline ends. This CDR3 region has 14 residues. CDR1 is SGHNT, CDR2 YYREEE, per germline (reference sequence). CDR3 bases: TGTGCCACTACAACATTGGACAGTAACTATGGCTACACCTTC. Its protein is CATTTLDSNYGYTF. The complete variable domain, with remaining parts taken from reference TRBV5-4 and TRBJ1-2, reads ETGVTQSPTHLIKTRGQQVTLRCSSQSGHNTVSWYQQALGQGPQFIFQYYREEENGRGNFPPRFSGLQFPNYSSELNVNALELDDSALYLCATTTLDSNYGYTFGSGTRLTVV.

In the case of this clonotype: A read error may be the cause here, since a much bigger clone is one base away. J is TRBJ2-5 and V is TRBV20-1; D is undetermined. Germline-derived CDR1 and CDR2 are DFQATT and SNEGSKA (reference sequence). This CDR3 region has 12 residues. The CDR3 nucleotides are TGCAGTGCTAGAATGGGTCAAGAGACCCAGTGCTTC. This codes for CSARMGQETQCF.

This clonotype was observed at least ten times. The chain uses TRBV6-5 and TRBJ1-1; TRBD1 matches 7 bases. The germline V gene has CDR1 MNHEY and CDR2 SVGAGI. The length of the CDR3 is 16 residues. V dropped 4 bases and J dropped 0; count of bases not matched to a gene: 8. In DNA, the CDR3 is TGTGCCAGCAGTTCCGGGACAGCGAACATGAACACTGAAGCTTTCTTT. It is translated as CASSSGTANMNTEAFF.

This clonotype came up a few times. V usage is TRBV19 and J usage is TRBJ1-3, with 7 bases aligning to TRBD1. Per germline, CDR1 LNHDA and CDR2 SQIVND (reference sequence). CDR3 length: 14 residues. V shed 10 bases and J 2 bases; nucleotides not matched to a gene: 8. The CDR3 DNA is TGTGCCACCCACCCCAGGGGGACTGGAAACACCATATATTTT. This translates into CATHPRGTGNTIYF.

Comments on this clonotype: The missing conserved phenylalanine or tryptophan at the end of this CDR3 makes a read error likely. The chain employs TRBV3-1 and TRBJ2-7; D gene uncertain. The CDR3 is made up of 14 amino acids. V shed 0 bases and J shed 0 bases, with 6 bases lying between them. Germline CDR1 reads LGHDT; CDR2 reads YNNKEL (reference sequence). The CDR3 reads CASSQELFSYEQYS. CDR3 DNA: TGTGCCAGCAGCCAAGAACTCTTCTCCTACGAGCAGTACTCC.

As regards this clonotype: At one of its ends the junction is not consistent with the germline gene, which may arise from a read error. The V gene is TRBV20-1, the J gene TRBJ1-3; 7 nucleotides agree with TRBD1. This CDR3 region has 16 residues. The V gene's germline CDR1 is DFQATT and CDR2 SNEGSKA (reference sequence). The CDR3 region has the DNA TGCAGTGCTAGCCGACAGGGCGCTACATCTGGAAACACCACATATTTT. As protein: CSASRQGATSGNTTYF.

This clonotype came up many times. The chain links TRBV6-1 to TRBJ2-2; the D gene is possibly TRBD1 (5 bases). This CDR3 has 14 residues. The germline V gene encodes CDR1 MNHNS and CDR2 SASEGT. Trimming removed 7 bases from V and 2 bases from J, with 11 bases in between. CDR3 loop: CASILDRNTGELFF. The CDR3 DNA is TGTGCCAGCATCCTAGACAGAAACACCGGGGAGCTGTTTTTT.

For this clonotype: This could be a read error, since a much larger clone is one nucleotide away. This CDR3 fails to terminate in the conserved phenylalanine or tryptophan, so it likely reflects a read error. The J gene is TRBJ1-1, the V gene TRBV10-2; D is perhaps TRBD1 (6 bases). V was shortened by 6 bases and J by 5 bases, with 16 bases between the two germline ends. Germline loops: CDR1 WSHSY, CDR2 SAAADI. CDR3 length: 14 residues. The CDR3 region is CASRKMGGLTEAFL. Here the CDR3 DNA reads TGCGCCAGCAGAAAAATGGGGGGCTTGACTGAAGCTTTCTTA.

By share, this clonotype counts as medium-sized (0.01 to 0.1%). The chain links TRBV2 to TRBJ2-7, with D tentatively TRBD2 (6 bases). Germline CDR1 and CDR2: SNHLY and FYNNEI. Trimming pared 6 bases from V and 1 base from J, leaving 16 bases between. The CDR3 has 15 residues. The chain's CDR3 is CASRNLTSGSYEQYF. Written as DNA, the CDR3 is TGTGCCAGCAGAAATCTGACTAGTGGGTCCTACGAGCAGTACTTC.

In its sample, this clonotype was seen many times. The chain has TRBV28 and TRBJ1-5; D might be TRBD1 (5 bases). V was pared by 8 bases and J by 1 base, with 24 bases between. The CDR3 consists of 18 residues. Germline V lookup: CDR1 MDHEN, CDR2 SYDVKM. CDR3 protein: CASRGGAGGGRSNQPQHF. The DNA for the CDR3 is TGTGCCAGCCGGGGAGGGGCGGGCGGAGGAAGGAGCAATCAGCCCCAGCATTTT.

Only a few counts were recorded for this clonotype. The chain links TRBV6-4 to TRBJ2-2; D is uncertain. Germline V gene sequence: CDR1 MRHNA, CDR2 SNTAGT. The CDR3 extends over 13 amino acids. Trimming removed 0 bases from V and 3 bases from J, with 2 bases in between. Here the CDR3 DNA reads TGTGCCAGCAGTGACTCGGACACCGGGGAGCTGTTTTTT. Its protein product is CASSDSDTGELFF.

This clonotype was found a few times. The rearrangement joins TRBV7-8 to TRBJ1-4; D is unclear. Trimming shortened V by 4 bases and J by 3 bases, and 12 bases separated the two germline ends. This CDR3 is built from 15 residues. Looked up from germline, CDR1 is SGHVS and CDR2 is FQNEAQ. The CDR3 reads CASSSEDGSNEKLFF. CDR3 nucleotide sequence: TGTGCCAGCAGCTCCGAAGACGGATCTAATGAAAAACTGTTTTTT.

This chain uses TRBV28 with TRBJ2-1; 10 positions match TRBD1. The CDR3 consists of 14 residues. Losses at the gene ends were 3 bases for V and 9 bases for J; bases not matched to a gene: 5. The germline gives CDR1 MDHEN, CDR2 SYDVKM. CDR3 protein: CASSFDRGHSEQFF. CDR3 nucleotides: TGTGCCAGCAGTTTCGACAGGGGGCATAGTGAGCAGTTCTTC.

The rearrangement links TRBV7-2 to TRBJ2-7; 8 positions match TRBD1. Germline CDR1 SGHTA, CDR2 FQGNSA. CDR3 size: 12 residues. Trimming took 5 bases from V and 6 from J; bases not matched to a gene: 3. The CDR3 DNA follows: TGTGCCAGCAGCCCCGGGACAGGCGAGCAGTACTTC. Residues: CASSPGTGEQYF. Supplemented by reference TRBV7-2 and TRBJ2-7, the full variable domain reads GAGVSQSPSNKVTEKGKDVELRCDPISGHTALYWYRQSLGQGLEFLIYFQGNSAPDKSGLPSDRFSAERTGGSVSTLTIQRTQQEDSAVYLCASSPGTGEQYFGPGTRLTVT.

In regard to this clonotype: Its ends do not fully match the called genes, so a read error is possible. The V and J genes are TRBV9 and TRBJ2-5; 11 nucleotides line up with TRBD2. The CDR3 totals 16 residues. Germline CDR1 and CDR2: SGDLS and YYNGEE. CDR3 sequence (DNA): TGTGCCAGCATCGTAGCTACTAGCGGGAGTCAAGAGACCCAGTACTTC. It yields the protein CASIVATSGSQETQYF.

This clonotype occurred a few times. This chain joins TRBV7-9 and TRBJ2-4; D ambiguous. Germline CDR1 and CDR2: SEHNR and FQNEAQ (reference sequence). This CDR3 contains 18 residues. The V gene lost 4 bases and the J gene lost 1 base, with 20 bases spanning the gap. In DNA form, the CDR3 reads TGTGCCAGCAGCTCCCCAGTAGGGCCAAGTGACGCCAAAAACATTCAGTACTTC. Its protein product is CASSSPVGPSDAKNIQYF.

This clonotype was seen only a few times. CDR3: CASSAGTGGLFGNTIYF. The CDR3 DNA is TGTGCCAGCAGCGCCGGGACAGGGGGTTTATTTGGAAACACCATATATTTT. This chain uses TRBV28 with TRBJ1-3, with TRBD1 identical over 11 bases. CDR3 length: 17 residues. With 6 bases clipped from V and 3 bases from J, the junction kept 10 bases outside the gene matches. Germline CDR1 is MDHEN and CDR2 is SYDVKM.

Ten or more counts support this clonotype. This chain connects TRBV18 to TRBJ1-5, with no clear D. V was trimmed by 6 bases and J by 3 bases, leaving 9 bases between them. The length of the CDR3 is 13 residues. Germline V gene sequence: CDR1 KGHSH, CDR2 LQKENI. This CDR3 is CASSPGYNQPQHF. The DNA for the CDR3 is TGTGCCAGCTCCCCGGGGTACAATCAGCCCCAGCATTTT.

The chain combines TRBV12-3 or TRBV12-4 with TRBJ2-3, with TRBD2 matching 10 bases. V lost 5 bases to trimming and J lost 1 base; unmatched junction nucleotides: 3. The CDR3 length is 15 residues. In DNA, the CDR3 is TGTGCCAGCAGTCAAGGGACTAGCGGCACAGATACGCAGTATTTT. Its translation: CASSQGTSGTDTQYF.

This clonotype was picked up one time. The rearrangement joins TRBV12-3 or TRBV12-4 to TRBJ1-1, with D unclear. CDR3 length: 12 residues. V dropped 6 bases and J dropped 11 bases, with 16 bases sitting between them. CDR3 protein: CASRRTPGEAFF. The CDR3, as DNA: TGTGCCAGCAGGCGGACCCCCGGAGAGGCTTTCTTT.

This clonotype showed up many times. The V and J genes are TRBV5-5 and TRBJ1-2; D may be TRBD1 (5 bases). Looked up from germline, CDR1 is SGHKS and CDR2 is YYEKEE (reference sequence). Trimming pared 3 bases from V and 2 bases from J, leaving 8 bases between. The length of the CDR3 is 13 residues. Here the CDR3 DNA reads TGTGCCAGCAGCTACGAGGGGAACTATGGCTACACCTTC. Its translation is CASSYEGNYGYTF. Full variable domain (outside the CDR3, taken from reference TRBV5-5 and TRBJ1-2): DAGVTQSPTHLIKTRGQQVTLRCSPISGHKSVSWYQQVLGQGPQFIFQYYEKEERGRGNFPDRFSARQFPNYSSELNVNALLLGDSALYLCASSYEGNYGYTFGSGTRLTVV.

This clonotype occurred a few times. The chain uses TRBV29-1 and TRBJ2-3, with D hard to call. This CDR3 is 14 amino acids long. Germline V CDR1 and CDR2: SQVTM, ANQGSEA. Trimming pared 3 bases from V and 1 base from J, leaving 11 bases between. In nucleotides, the CDR3 is TGCAGCGTTGATGGCAGACGTGGCACAGATACGCAGTATTTT. Amino acid sequence: CSVDGRRGTDTQYF.

In its sample, this clonotype was seen many times. The genes are TRBV28 and TRBJ1-2; weak D call: TRBD1 (5 bases). Germline assignment: CDR1 MDHEN and CDR2 SYDVKM. The CDR3 loop spans 15 amino acids. Trimming took off 4 bases at V and 4 bases at J, with 16 bases between the two ends. For the CDR3, the DNA is TGTGCCAGCAGTTCCCCCATGGACGGGGGCTATGGCTACACCTTC. As protein: CASSSPMDGGYGYTF.

V gene TRBV19 combines with J gene TRBJ1-3; weak D call: TRBD1 (6 bases). Trimming removed 3 bases at V and 2 bases at J, with 11 bases between. Per germline, CDR1 LNHDA and CDR2 SQIVND (reference sequence). The CDR3 consists of 15 residues. The CDR3 is CASSMGQNAGNTIYF. CDR3 DNA sequence: TGTGCCAGTAGTATGGGACAAAACGCTGGAAACACCATATATTTT. The full variable domain, with the rest looked up from reference TRBV19 and TRBJ1-3, is DGGITQSPKYLFRKEGQNVTLSCEQNLNHDAMYWYRQDPGQGLRLIYYSQIVNDFQKGDIAEGYSVSREKKESFPLTVTSAQKNPTAFYLCASSMGQNAGNTIYFGEGSWLTVV.

With regard to this clonotype: A read error may be the cause here, since a much bigger clone is one base away. The chain carries TRBV6-5 and TRBJ1-1; D remains unclear. This CDR3 is built from 14 residues. Trimming took off 0 bases at V and 6 bases at J, with 11 bases between the two ends. In germline, CDR1 is MNHEY, CDR2 SVGAGI. CDR3 region: CASSYSTSASEAFF. The CDR3 bases are TGTGCCAGCAGTTACTCGACCAGCGCGTCTGAAGCTTTCTTT.

This clonotype was observed at least ten times. The V gene is TRBV3-1, the J gene TRBJ2-5; 8 bases match TRBD2. Germline V lookup: CDR1 LGHDT, CDR2 YNNKEL (reference sequence). The CDR3 length is 16 residues. The junction had 5 bases not matched to a gene; V was cut back by 0 bases and J by 2 bases. In DNA, the CDR3 is TGTGCCAGCAGCCAAGAGCCGGGACTAGGACAAGAGACCCAGTACTTC. Amino acids: CASSQEPGLGQETQYF.

This clonotype was counted only a few times. This chain connects TRBV7-8 to TRBJ2-1; 15 bases line up with TRBD2. The CDR3 has 15 residues. Per the germline V gene, CDR1 is SGHVS and CDR2 is FQNEAQ. The V and J ends lost 5 bases and 9 bases, in that order; junction bases with no gene match: 5. The CDR3 region is CASSPGTSGRIEQFF. CDR3 in DNA: TGTGCCAGCAGCCCAGGGACTAGCGGGAGGATTGAGCAGTTCTTC.